The 21 T cell receptor beta chains below were found in one sample sequenced in a study of T cell responses to AZD1222 COVID-19 vaccine (dated by TCRdb to 2020 to 2023). In light of the paper, this sample's time point label describes: baseline before first vaccination. The treatment or condition label on this specimen signifies: meningococcal conjugate vaccine given as trial control. Receptor libraries were prepared by the immunoSEQ multiplex PCR assay. In its TCRdb copy, this immuneACCESS table keeps in-frame sequences only and misses some clones. Where compared with another copy, unresolved V genes explain less than half of these, and the others have no known cause. The sample records some 96,000 clones, more than 70% of which are singletons. The ten largest clones represent around 4.4% of the sample. This material consisted of peripheral blood, taken on day 0 of MenACWY control vaccination. The receptors were sampled from an adult in good health.

This clone showed up just a few times. The V and J genes are TRBV11-3 and TRBJ2-5, with 10 positions matching TRBD1. The CDR3 is 16 amino acids. The germline CDR1 and CDR2 sequences are SGHNT and YENEEA. The V gene end was trimmed by 5 bases and the J gene end by 4 bases; junction bases not matched to a gene: 10. The CDR3 is CASSTSGTGEGETQYF. The CDR3, as DNA: TGTGCCAGCAGCACTTCCGGGACAGGGGAGGGAGAGACCCAGTACTTC.

The chain couples TRBV9 to TRBJ1-2, with 10 positions matching TRBD1. V gave up 4 bases and J gave up 4 bases; unmatched junction bases: 16. The CDR3 has 18 amino acids. Germline V CDR1 and CDR2: SGDLS, YYNGEE. The CDR3 protein is CASSPYDRGLRGAYGYTF. CDR3 bases: TGTGCCAGCAGCCCATACGACAGGGGGCTCCGAGGGGCCTATGGCTACACCTTC.

This rearrangement joins TRBV25-1 to TRBJ1-6; D might be TRBD1 (6 bases). Between the trimmed V and J ends, which lost 7 bases and 10 bases, there was a span of 14 bases. This CDR3 has 13 amino acids. CDR1 is MGHDK and CDR2 is SYGVNS in the germline V gene. DNA of the CDR3: TGTGCCAGCACAATCTCAGGGGACTCACCCCTCCACTTT. As protein: CASTISGDSPLHF.

The chain combines TRBV11-3 with TRBJ2-1; 8 bases line up with TRBD2. J was trimmed by 5 bases and V by 2 bases; bases with no gene match: 5. Germline CDR1 reads SGHNT; CDR2 reads YENEEA. CDR3 length: 15 amino acids. CDR3 sequence reads: CASSLFSSGDNEQFF. The CDR3 DNA is TGTGCCAGCAGCTTATTTAGTAGCGGGGACAATGAGCAGTTCTTC. Together with reference TRBV11-3 and TRBJ2-1, the CDR3 gives the full variable domain: EAGVVQSPRYKIIEKKQPVAFWCNPISGHNTLYWYLQNLGQGPELLIRYENEEAVDDSQLPKDRFSAERLKGVDSTLKIQPAELGDSAVYLCASSLFSSGDNEQFFGPGTRLTVL.

The chain has TRBV19 and TRBJ2-7, with a tentative D call TRBD1 (6 bases). Germline lookup yields CDR1 LNHDA and CDR2 SQIVND (reference sequence). Trimming removed 5 bases at V and 4 bases at J, with 21 bases between. This CDR3 region has 16 residues. This chain's CDR3 is CASSLPSGQSQYEQYF. The CDR3 DNA follows: TGTGCCAGTAGTCTCCCCTCCGGACAGTCACAGTACGAGCAGTACTTC.

The V gene is TRBV5-6, the J gene TRBJ1-2; tentatively, D is TRBD1 (6 bases). V lost 5 bases and J lost 7, with 15 bases in between. CDR3 length: 13 amino acids. Per germline, CDR1 SGHDT and CDR2 YYEEEE. The CDR3: CASRRTGSRGYTF. DNA of the CDR3: TGTGCCAGCAGACGAACAGGGTCGCGTGGCTACACCTTC.

The J gene is TRBJ1-2, the V gene TRBV6-5, with D uncertain. This CDR3 region has 13 residues. Trimming took 4 bases from V and 4 from J, leaving 10 bases between them. The V gene's germline CDR1 is MNHEY and CDR2 SVGAGI. The CDR3 loop is CASSSRGGYGYTF. Written as DNA, the CDR3 is TGTGCCAGCAGTTCACGAGGAGGCTATGGCTACACCTTC.

The gene calls are TRBV9 and TRBJ1-4; D might be TRBD1 (5 bases). Germline CDR1 and CDR2: SGDLS and YYNGEE. V was pared by 4 bases and J by 7 bases, with 17 bases between. The CDR3 spans 15 residues. The CDR3 nucleotides read TGTGCCAGCAGCCCTCGGGGCGCTATAGGTGAAAAACTGTTTTTT. This translates into CASSPRGAIGEKLFF.

This clone appeared a single time. This CDR3 reads CASSYSYRMDNSPLHF. The CDR3, as DNA: TGTGCCAGCAGTTACTCGTACAGGATGGATAATTCACCCCTCCACTTT. The chain joins TRBV6-5 to TRBJ1-6, with D possibly matching TRBD1 (5 bases). Trimming stripped 0 bases from V and 5 bases from J, with 11 bases between. The length of the CDR3 is 16 residues. Germline V gene sequence: CDR1 MNHEY, CDR2 SVGAGI.

This chain joins TRBV24-1 and TRBJ2-3; maybe TRBD2 (5 bases). CDR1 is KGHDR and CDR2 is SFDVKD in the germline V gene. Trimming shortened V by 4 bases and J by 8 bases, and 18 bases separated the two germline ends. The CDR3 is 15 amino acids. The CDR3 protein is CATSDPGSTRGTQYF. In DNA form, the CDR3 reads TGTGCCACCAGTGACCCCGGGTCCACCCGGGGTACGCAGTATTTT.

This clone came up a few times. V and J are TRBV27 and TRBJ1-5; the match to TRBD1 covers 10 bases. CDR1 and CDR2 from the germline V gene are MNHEY and SMNVEV (reference sequence). The J segment lost 6 bases and the V segment lost 5 bases, leaving 10 bases of the junction unmatched. CDR3 length equals 16 residues. CDR3 amino acids: CASSPGPDRGSQPQHF. The CDR3 bases are TGTGCCAGCAGTCCCGGACCGGACAGGGGGTCTCAGCCCCAGCATTTT.

The V and J genes are TRBV5-1 and TRBJ2-7; TRBD2 matches at 12 bases. Per the germline V gene, CDR1 is SGHRS and CDR2 is YFSETQ. Germline trimming cut 0 bases from V and 7 bases from J; bases unmatched to any gene: 5. The CDR3 has 15 residues. The CDR3 loop is CASSLGLAGVQEQYF. The CDR3 bases are TGCGCCAGCAGCTTGGGACTAGCGGGAGTACAAGAGCAGTACTTC. The whole variable domain, filled in from reference TRBV5-1 and TRBJ2-7, reads KAGVTQTPRYLIKTRGQQVTLSCSPISGHRSVSWYQQTPGQGLQFLFEYFSETQRNKGNFPGRFSGRQFSNSRSEMNVSTLELGDSALYLCASSLGLAGVQEQYFGPGTRLTVT.

The CDR3 bases are TGCGCCAGCAGCCCCCGGGGACAGGGGACTGAAAAACTGTTTTTT. Encoded protein: CASSPRGQGTEKLFF. The chain couples TRBV5-1 to TRBJ1-4, with TRBD1 matching 10 bases. The germline V gene has CDR1 SGHRS and CDR2 YFSETQ. V trimming: 4 bases; J trimming: 7 bases; junction bases outside the gene matches: 7. The CDR3 is 15 residues long.

This chain connects TRBV10-3 to TRBJ2-6; TRBD1 matches at 9 bases. Germline lookup yields CDR1 ENHRY and CDR2 SYGVKD. The CDR3 has 15 residues. With V trimmed by 7 bases and J by 0 bases, 1 base remained unmatched. The CDR3 protein is CAINRGLSGANVLTF. The DNA for the CDR3 is TGTGCCATCAACAGGGGGCTCTCTGGGGCCAACGTCCTGACTTTC.

The chain joins TRBV28 to TRBJ1-6; perhaps TRBD1 as D (5 bases). Germline V gene data show CDR1 as MDHEN and CDR2 as SYDVKM. V lost 3 bases, J lost 9 bases, and 24 bases lay in between. CDR3 length equals 18 residues. CDR3 sequence: CASSLGGMGIGGISPLHF. The CDR3 bases are TGTGCCAGCAGTTTGGGGGGGATGGGAATTGGAGGGATTTCACCCCTCCACTTT.

This clone was observed a handful of times. The chain combines TRBV12-3 or TRBV12-4 with TRBJ1-2; a weak D match, TRBD1 (6 bases). V lost 6 bases, J lost 4 bases, and 12 bases lay in between. The CDR3 is 13 amino acids. The CDR3 DNA reads TGTGCCAGCAGCGGGGGGGCGGGCTATGGCTACACCTTC. It is translated as CASSGGAGYGYTF.

J is TRBJ2-5 and V is TRBV14; D unresolved. This CDR3 comprises 14 residues. Germline-derived CDR1 and CDR2 are SGHDN and FVKESK. V dropped 0 bases and J dropped 3 bases, with 8 bases sitting between them. CDR3 DNA sequence: TGTGCCAGCAGCCAAGAATTGTGGAAAGAGACCCAGTACTTC. Protein product: CASSQELWKETQYF.

The V and J genes are TRBV2 and TRBJ1-5, with 7 positions matching TRBD1. The V gene's germline CDR1 is SNHLY and CDR2 FYNNEI. The CDR3 runs to 12 residues. Trimming removed 6 bases from V and 4 bases from J; junction bases left unmatched: 0. This chain's CDR3 is CASRTGNQPQHF. In nucleotides, the CDR3 is TGTGCCAGCAGGACAGGGAATCAGCCCCAGCATTTT. Supplemented by reference TRBV2 and TRBJ1-5, the full variable domain reads EPEVTQTPSHQVTQMGQEVILRCVPISNHLYFYWYRQILGQKVEFLVSFYNNEISEKSEIFDDQFSVERPDGSNFTLKIRSTKLEDSAMYFCASRTGNQPQHFGDGTRLSIL.

J is TRBJ1-1 and V is TRBV18; D possibly corresponds to TRBD1 (6 bases). Germline lookup yields CDR1 KGHSH and CDR2 LQKENI. The germline V and J ends were trimmed by 6 bases and 5 bases, with 22 bases remaining between them. This CDR3 contains 16 residues. CDR3 nucleotides: TGTGCCAGCTCCCCGCGGGGGAGGGGGGCACAAACTGAAGCTTTCTTT. It yields the protein CASSPRGRGAQTEAFF.

This chain uses TRBV19 with TRBJ1-5, with D unclear. CDR3 length: 16 residues. V dropped 1 base and J dropped 5 bases, with 15 bases sitting between them. Looked up from germline, CDR1 is LNHDA and CDR2 is SQIVND (reference sequence). The CDR3 sequence: CASSIVPGAWDQPQHF. The CDR3 DNA is TGTGCCAGTAGTATAGTTCCAGGAGCATGGGATCAGCCCCAGCATTTT.

V gene TRBV9 combines with J gene TRBJ2-1; TRBD2 aligns across 14 bases. The CDR3 spans 15 residues. J gave up 9 bases and V 3 bases, and 5 bases lay outside the gene matches. Germline values: CDR1 SGDLS, CDR2 YYNGEE. The CDR3 DNA is TGTGCCAGCAGCGCGGGACTAGCGGGAGAGGGTGAGCAGTTCTTC. It is translated as CASSAGLAGEGEQFF.